Below are 30 T cell receptor beta chains sequenced from a single sample in a study of cytomegalovirus exposure and HLA in healthy donors. The PCR made use of 60 Vbeta and 13 Jbeta primers. This table comes from immunoSEQ multiplex PCR, and its TCRdb copy is limited to in-frame clones, with some not included. The sample records 150,000 to 200,000 clones, roughly 79% being singletons. The sample consisted of PBMCs. Receptor source: a young woman in good health and CMV-seropositive.

The chain employs TRBV7-9 and TRBJ2-5; 9 bases match TRBD2. V lost 7 bases and J lost 2; bases outside the gene matches: 8. The CDR3 contains 15 residues. The V gene's germline CDR1 is SEHNR and CDR2 FQNEAQ (reference sequence). As DNA, the CDR3 is TGTGCCAGCACCGGGAGGAGCGGGGGGCAAGAGACCCAGTACTTC. This sequence encodes CASTGRSGGQETQYF. Filled out from reference TRBV7-9 and TRBJ2-5, the complete variable domain reads DTGVSQNPRHKITKRGQNVTFRCDPISEHNRLYWYRQTLGQGPEFLTYFQNEAQLEKSRLLSDRFSAERPKGSFSTLEIQRTEQGDSAMYLCASTGRSGGQETQYFGPGTRLLVL.

V and J are TRBV11-2 and TRBJ1-1, with D possibly TRBD1 on 5 matching bases. V was cut by 5 bases and J by 6 bases, with 13 bases left in between. The CDR3 sequence is 13 residues long. Germline V gene data show CDR1 as SGHAT and CDR2 as FQNNGV. The CDR3 DNA reads TGTGCCAGCAGCCAAGGGGAAGGACCTGAAGCTTTCTTT. Translating it yields CASSQGEGPEAFF.

The rearrangement uses TRBV7-6 and TRBJ1-4; 7 bases align to TRBD1. The CDR3 is 14 residues long. In germline, CDR1 is SGHVS, CDR2 FNYEAQ. Trimming removed 4 bases from V and 4 bases from J; junction bases left unmatched: 3. The CDR3 is CASSSDRLNEKLFF. The DNA of the CDR3 is TGTGCCAGCAGCTCGGACAGGCTTAATGAAAAACTGTTTTTT.

J is TRBJ1-4 and V is TRBV9; D unresolved. The CDR3 loop spans 17 amino acids. Germline V lookup: CDR1 SGDLS, CDR2 YYNGEE. Trimming took off 0 bases at V and 7 bases at J, with 19 bases between the two ends. The CDR3: CASSVGGGGLPGEKLFF. For the CDR3, the DNA is TGTGCCAGCAGCGTAGGAGGTGGAGGGCTGCCGGGTGAAAAACTGTTTTTT.

This sequence joins TRBV4-3 and TRBJ1-4; no reliable D call. The ends were cut back, 2 bases at V and 3 bases at J, with 10 bases in the middle. Germline V CDR1 and CDR2: LGHNA, YSLEER. The CDR3 extends over 15 amino acids. CDR3 sequence: CASSQPHASNEKLFF. The CDR3 DNA sequence: TGCGCCAGCAGCCAACCCCACGCGTCTAATGAAAAACTGTTTTTT.

In this sample, this clone turned up once. This rearrangement joins TRBV4-1 to TRBJ2-5; TRBD1 matches at 9 bases. The DNA end is a closer match to TRBJ2-7, so the J assignment may be wrong. Germline CDR1 reads MGHRA; CDR2 reads YSYEKL. This CDR3 has 15 amino acids. The CDR3 region has the DNA TGCGCCAGCAGCCAGACGACAGGGGGTTCCTACGAGCAGTACTTC. It encodes CASSQTTGGSYEQYF.

The gene calls are TRBV27 and TRBJ1-6; TRBD1 aligns across 9 bases. In germline, CDR1 is MNHEY, CDR2 SMNVEV (reference sequence). The ends lost 5 bases at V and 9 bases at J; junction bases unmatched: 8. This CDR3 spans 15 amino acids. As DNA, the CDR3 is TGTGCCAGCAGTCTACCCGGGACAGGGATTTCACCCCTCCACTTT. Its protein product is CASSLPGTGISPLHF.

The rearrangement uses TRBV4-3 and TRBJ1-2; D ambiguous. CDR1 and CDR2 from the germline V gene are LGHNA and YSLEER. This CDR3 contains 16 residues. V gave up 0 bases and J gave up 8 bases, with 19 bases separating them. DNA for the CDR3: TGCGCCAGCAGCCAAGAAGTTCTGACCCCAGCGGCCGGCTACACCTTC. Protein: CASSQEVLTPAAGYTF.

This rearrangement joins TRBV5-1 to TRBJ2-5; weak D call: TRBD2 (6 bases). Trimming left V 4 bases short and J 2 bases short, with 15 bases between. Looked up from germline, CDR1 is SGHRS and CDR2 is YFSETQ. The CDR3 extends over 15 amino acids. The CDR3 DNA follows: TGCGCCAGCAGCATGAATTCACGGGGGCAAGAGACCCAGTACTTC. Translation gives CASSMNSRGQETQYF. Full variable domain (rest looked up from reference TRBV5-1 and TRBJ2-5): KAGVTQTPRYLIKTRGQQVTLSCSPISGHRSVSWYQQTPGQGLQFLFEYFSETQRNKGNFPGRFSGRQFSNSRSEMNVSTLELGDSALYLCASSMNSRGQETQYFGPGTRLLVL.

The rearrangement joins TRBV11-1 to TRBJ2-7, with 9 bases fitting TRBD2. This CDR3 has 15 residues. The V segment lost 1 base and the J segment 2 bases; nucleotides outside the gene matches: 3. Germline lookup yields CDR1 SGHAT and CDR2 FQDESV (reference sequence). The CDR3 spells CASSLGTSATYEQYF. CDR3 DNA: TGTGCCAGCAGCTTAGGGACTAGCGCCACCTACGAGCAGTACTTC.

This chain links TRBV4-2 with TRBJ1-2, with 7 bases fitting TRBD1. CDR3 length: 17 residues. The V gene's germline CDR1 is LGHNA and CDR2 YNFKEQ. V trimming: 4 bases; J trimming: 3 bases; junction bases outside the gene matches: 14. The CDR3 is CASSLASRDSDYYGYTF. CDR3 DNA: TGTGCCAGCAGCCTTGCGTCTCGGGACAGCGATTACTATGGCTACACCTTC.

This sequence joins TRBV7-2 and TRBJ2-3, with a weak D call TRBD1 (5 bases). With 1 base removed from V and 7 bases from J, the gap between germline ends came to 12 bases. The CDR3 is made up of 14 amino acids. Germline CDR1 SGHTA, CDR2 FQGNSA. The CDR3 reads CASSLDPGSYTQYF. The CDR3 nucleotides are TGTGCCAGCAGCTTAGACCCAGGGTCATATACGCAGTATTTT.

As for this clone: The junction does not match germline at one end; this may be a read error. The chain employs TRBV7-7 and TRBJ2-1, with 14 nucleotides matching TRBD2. The CDR3 totals 17 residues. Germline V CDR1 and CDR2: SSHAT, FNYEAQ (reference sequence). DNA for the CDR3: TGTGCTAGCAGCCCCTATCCGGGGACTAGCGGGGGTAATGAGCAGTTCTTC. Translation gives CASSPYPGTSGGNEQFF.

The J gene is TRBJ2-6, the V gene TRBV7-9; TRBD1 might be the D (5 bases). The CDR3 is 18 amino acids. CDR1 is SEHNR, CDR2 FQNEAQ, per germline (reference sequence). V shed 2 bases and J shed 1 base, with 15 bases lying between them. The CDR3 bases are TGTGCCAGCAGCTTACAGGGCCCCCCCTTTTCTGGGGCCAACGTCCTGACTTTC. Its translation is CASSLQGPPFSGANVLTF.

The chain has TRBV6-5 and TRBJ1-6; 7 nucleotides agree with TRBD1. J was trimmed by 7 bases and V by 8 bases; bases with no gene match: 8. Per germline, CDR1 MNHEY and CDR2 SVGAGI. The CDR3 consists of 14 residues. The CDR3 region is CASGDRAENSPLHF. The DNA for the CDR3 is TGTGCCAGCGGCGACAGGGCGGAAAATTCACCCCTCCACTTT.

The chain recombines TRBV30 with TRBJ1-2; D is unresolved. CDR3 length: 13 amino acids. CDR1 and CDR2 (germline): GTSNPN, SVGIG (reference sequence). V was cut by 0 bases and J by 8 bases, with 13 bases left in between. This chain's CDR3 is CAWSVSSDSGYTF. DNA of the CDR3: TGTGCCTGGAGTGTAAGTTCGGACTCGGGCTACACCTTC.

This rearrangement joins TRBV4-1 to TRBJ1-1; 7 bases fit TRBD1. V dropped 6 bases and J dropped 5; count of bases not matched to a gene: 6. Germline CDR1 is MGHRA and CDR2 is YSYEKL. The CDR3 extends over 13 amino acids. CDR3 loop: CASSWDSGTEAFF. CDR3 in DNA: TGCGCCAGCAGTTGGGACAGTGGTACTGAAGCTTTCTTT.

Here the CDR3 reads CASSYSPGVWSTEAFF. The CDR3 DNA reads TGTGCCAGCAGTTACTCTCCGGGGGTATGGAGCACTGAAGCTTTCTTT. This chain connects TRBV6-5 to TRBJ1-1, with D perhaps TRBD1 (5 bases). This CDR3 has 16 residues. Germline V gene lookup returns CDR1 MNHEY and CDR2 SVGAGI. V was clipped by 0 bases and J by 4 bases, with 15 bases between them.

The V gene is TRBV7-9, the J gene TRBJ2-7; 9 bases align to TRBD1. Germline CDR1 is SEHNR and CDR2 is FQNEAQ (reference sequence). The CDR3 has 15 amino acids. Trimming at V came to 5 bases and at J to 6 bases, leaving 11 bases not matched to a gene. The CDR3 sequence: CASSPYRDRAPEQYF. DNA for the CDR3: TGTGCCAGCAGCCCCTACCGGGACAGGGCCCCCGAGCAGTACTTC. Combining the CDR3 with reference TRBV7-9 and TRBJ2-7 gives the whole variable domain DTGVSQNPRHKITKRGQNVTFRCDPISEHNRLYWYRQTLGQGPEFLTYFQNEAQLEKSRLLSDRFSAERPKGSFSTLEIQRTEQGDSAMYLCASSPYRDRAPEQYFGPGTRLTVT.

The rearrangement uses TRBV19 and TRBJ1-3; D gene ambiguous. Trimming left V 7 bases short and J 3 bases short, with 7 bases between. The CDR3 consists of 12 residues. Germline values: CDR1 LNHDA, CDR2 SQIVND (reference sequence). CDR3 in amino acids: CASKTIGNTIYF. In DNA form, the CDR3 reads TGTGCCAGTAAAACTATTGGAAACACCATATATTTT.

The table lists this clone with a count of one. The gene calls are TRBV7-2 and TRBJ1-2; no definite D call. Trimming removed 5 bases from V and 8 bases from J, with 18 bases in between. CDR3 length: 14 residues. CDR1 and CDR2 from the germline V gene are SGHTA and FQGNSA. CDR3 in amino acids: CASSTRDSPRGYTF. In nucleotides, the CDR3 is TGTGCCAGCAGCACACGGGATTCCCCTCGCGGCTACACCTTC.

The gene calls are TRBV6-5 and TRBJ1-6; 8 nucleotides match TRBD1. In germline, CDR1 is MNHEY, CDR2 SVGAGI. With 6 bases clipped from V and 10 bases from J, the junction kept 8 bases outside the gene matches. The CDR3 extends over 14 amino acids. Here the CDR3 reads CASSSTGGWSPLHF. CDR3 nucleotide sequence: TGTGCCAGCAGCTCTACAGGGGGTTGGTCACCCCTCCACTTT.

The V call is TRBV2, the J call TRBJ2-1; 8 positions match TRBD1. Germline assignment: CDR1 SNHLY and CDR2 FYNNEI. The CDR3 length is 15 residues. The V segment lost 6 bases and the J segment 4 bases; nucleotides outside the gene matches: 8. CDR3 residues: CASRHGQGRYNEQFF. The CDR3 DNA is TGTGCCAGCAGACATGGACAGGGACGGTACAATGAGCAGTTCTTC.

This sequence joins TRBV9 and TRBJ1-2; D is ambiguous. CDR1 and CDR2 from the germline V gene are SGDLS and YYNGEE. CDR3 size: 12 residues. The V end was cut by 0 bases, the J end by 5 bases, with 5 bases between. The CDR3 DNA follows: TGTGCCAGCAGCGTAGGAGTTTATGGCTACACCTTC. This sequence encodes CASSVGVYGYTF.

The chain links TRBV6-5 to TRBJ2-1; 10 bases match TRBD2. V trimming: 3 bases; J trimming: 4 bases; junction bases outside the gene matches: 3. Germline CDR1 reads MNHEY; CDR2 reads SVGAGI. The CDR3 totals 15 residues. CDR3 bases: TGTGCCAGCAGTTATAGGACTAGCGGTTACAATGAGCAGTTCTTC. Protein: CASSYRTSGYNEQFF.

The rearrangement links TRBV29-1 to TRBJ2-1, with 12 positions matching TRBD2. There are 14 residues in the CDR3. V was pared by 6 bases and J by 9 bases, with 9 bases of the junction left unmatched. Germline CDR1 reads SQVTM; CDR2 reads ANQGSEA. CDR3 bases: TGCAGCGTCCTGGGACTAGCGGGTTGGAGTGAGCAGTTCTTC. Amino acid sequence: CSVLGLAGWSEQFF.

This chain uses TRBV18 with TRBJ2-7, with TRBD1 identical over 8 bases. The CDR3 has 15 amino acids. CDR1 and CDR2 from the germline V gene are KGHSH and LQKENI. With 3 bases clipped from V and 6 bases from J, the junction kept 10 bases outside the gene matches. The CDR3 here is CASSPAGTGVGEQYF. Here the CDR3 DNA reads TGTGCCAGCTCACCCGCCGGGACAGGTGTTGGCGAGCAGTACTTC.

This chain links TRBV19 with TRBJ2-3, with D perhaps matching TRBD1 (7 bases). From germline, CDR1 is LNHDA and CDR2 SQIVND (reference sequence). This CDR3 contains 17 residues. Trimming pared 3 bases from V and 3 bases from J, leaving 19 bases between. CDR3 in amino acids: CASSMAYETGRTDTQYF. CDR3 DNA: TGTGCCAGTAGTATGGCGTATGAGACAGGGAGGACAGATACGCAGTATTTT.

The genes are TRBV5-1 and TRBJ2-5, with D tentatively TRBD2 (5 bases). The germline V gene has CDR1 SGHRS and CDR2 YFSETQ. The V and J ends lost 1 base and 7 bases respectively, with 14 bases between them. This CDR3 comprises 14 residues. For the CDR3, the DNA is TGCGCCAGCAGCTTGCCAACTAGTGGAGGGACCCAGTACTTC. It codes for CASSLPTSGGTQYF.

The genes are TRBV7-2 and TRBJ1-6; perhaps TRBD1 as D (5 bases). V was trimmed by 2 bases and J by 6 bases, leaving 14 bases between them. CDR1 is SGHTA, CDR2 FQGNSA, per germline. CDR3 length equals 16 residues. The CDR3 sequence is CASSLRGQGGNSPLHF. As DNA, the CDR3 is TGTGCCAGCAGCTTACGCGGCCAGGGTGGTAATTCACCCCTCCACTTT.